These 19 T cell receptor beta chains were all obtained from the same sample, sequenced in a study of T-cell memory formation after mild COVID-19. MiXCR, run by TCRdb on the 5' RACE reads, gives a single entry per CDR3 protein. The table lists roughly 700 distinct CDR3 sequences, roughly a third of them singletons. Sample: PBMCs or a T cell subset sorted from them (not recorded which). Receptors originate from an adult who had mild COVID-19 (a few samples of this study predate the infection). Cell type and time point are not known.

In this sample, this clonotype is large. J is TRBJ2-7 and V is TRBV12-3 or TRBV12-4, with unresolved D. Trimming removed 6 bases at V and 5 bases at J, with 17 bases between. This CDR3 is built from 14 residues. CDR3 amino acids: CASSPWDGSHEQYF. DNA of the CDR3: TGTGCCAGCAGCCCTTGGGATGGGTCCCACGAGCAGTACTTC.

The V gene is TRBV5-1, the J gene TRBJ1-2; 7 positions agree with TRBD1. Per germline, CDR1 SGHRS and CDR2 YFSETQ. The CDR3 has 15 residues. Losses at the gene ends were 0 bases for V and 0 bases for J; bases not matched to a gene: 2. CDR3 region: CASSLGQGPNYGYTF. The CDR3 DNA sequence: TGCGCCAGCAGCTTGGGACAGGGACCTAACTATGGCTACACCTTC.

This clonotype is classed as large (0.1 to 1%). The V and J genes are TRBV27 and TRBJ2-3; D possibly corresponds to TRBD2 (5 bases). There are 16 residues in the CDR3. The V end lost 7 bases, the J end lost 4 bases, and 21 bases lay between the germline ends. Per germline, CDR1 MNHEY and CDR2 SMNVEV (reference sequence). The CDR3 protein is CASTQRPGMSPDTQYF. CDR3 nucleotide sequence: TGTGCCAGCACCCAGAGGCCGGGAATGAGCCCAGATACGCAGTATTTT.

This clonotype is medium-sized. The CDR3 loop reads CASSQRPSLNTEAFF. Written as DNA, the CDR3 is TGTGCCAGCAGCCAACGGCCAAGCTTGAACACTGAAGCTTTCTTT. V is TRBV16 and J is TRBJ1-1; the D is unclear. The CDR3 is 15 residues long. The V end was cut by 2 bases, the J end by 0 bases, with 10 bases between. CDR1 and CDR2 (germline): KGHSY, FQNENV.

Judged by abundance, this clonotype is large. V and J are TRBV20-1 and TRBJ2-7; D unclear. This CDR3 is built from 12 residues. Germline lookup yields CDR1 DFQATT and CDR2 SNEGSKA (reference sequence). Trimming took off 3 bases at V and 3 bases at J, with 9 bases between the two ends. The CDR3 DNA sequence: TGCAGTGCTAGCCGCGGCCGCTACGAGCAGTACTTC. Its translation is CSASRGRYEQYF.

Judged by abundance, this clonotype is medium-sized. The chain is built from TRBV19 and TRBJ2-7, with D hard to call. V lost 3 bases, J lost 1 base, and 13 bases lay in between. The CDR3 extends over 15 amino acids. Germline CDR1 and CDR2: LNHDA and SQIVND (reference sequence). CDR3 nucleotides: TGTGCCAGTAGTATCTCACAAGCGCAATCCTACGAGCAGTACTTC. Translating it yields CASSISQAQSYEQYF.

This clonotype counts as large (0.1 to 1%). The chain links TRBV27 to TRBJ1-1, with 7 bases matching TRBD1. V was clipped by 5 bases and J by 0 bases; unmatched bases: 3. There are 14 residues in the CDR3. Germline V gene lookup returns CDR1 MNHEY and CDR2 SMNVEV (reference sequence). CDR3 region: CASSTGTVNTEAFF. The CDR3 DNA is TGTGCCAGCAGTACCGGGACAGTGAACACTGAAGCTTTCTTT.

This clonotype is large (0.1 to 1%) in the sample. V usage is TRBV4-3 and J usage is TRBJ1-1; D not resolved. The CDR3 consists of 15 residues. V lost 0 bases and J 1 base, leaving 9 bases between the germline ends. The germline V gene encodes CDR1 LGHNA and CDR2 YSLEER. CDR3 coding DNA: TGCGCCAGCAGCCAAGACTTCGGAGGGAACACTGAAGCTTTCTTT. Protein sequence: CASSQDFGGNTEAFF.

This clonotype occurred once. The chain carries TRBV5-1 and TRBJ2-1, with D tentatively TRBD2 (6 bases). The V and J ends lost 0 bases and 7 bases respectively, with 11 bases between them. The germline V gene has CDR1 SGHRS and CDR2 YFSETQ. The CDR3 has 14 residues. The CDR3 sequence: CASSLGLVENEQFF. In DNA, the CDR3 is TGCGCCAGCAGCTTGGGACTAGTCGAGAATGAGCAGTTCTTC.

The chain employs TRBV7-9 and TRBJ2-7, with D possibly matching TRBD2 (6 bases). Per germline, CDR1 SEHNR and CDR2 FQNEAQ (reference sequence). The CDR3 has 14 amino acids. With 1 base removed from V and 4 bases from J, the gap between germline ends came to 11 bases. The CDR3 here is CASSLGPSEYEQYF. CDR3 nucleotide sequence: TGTGCCAGCAGCTTAGGGCCTAGCGAGTACGAGCAGTACTTC.

This clonotype is labeled as large. The chain recombines TRBV20-1 with TRBJ2-2; perhaps TRBD2 as D (6 bases). Germline V gene data show CDR1 as DFQATT and CDR2 as SNEGSKA (reference sequence). This CDR3 region has 13 residues. V was trimmed by 5 bases and J by 4 bases, leaving 11 bases between them. The CDR3 spells CSAPQGGTGELFF. The CDR3 DNA sequence: TGCAGTGCTCCTCAGGGAGGCACCGGGGAGCTGTTTTTT.

This clonotype is judged large. This rearrangement joins TRBV29-1 to TRBJ2-1, with D possibly being TRBD2 (6 bases). Trimming shortened V by 4 bases and J by 0 bases, and 16 bases separated the two germline ends. There are 16 residues in the CDR3. Germline loops: CDR1 SQVTM, CDR2 ANQGSEA. The CDR3 is CSVVWLGGSSYNEQFF. CDR3 bases: TGCAGCGTTGTTTGGCTGGGGGGTAGCTCCTACAATGAGCAGTTCTTC.

The chain combines TRBV4-1 with TRBJ2-7; 9 nucleotides align to TRBD1. Germline V CDR1 and CDR2: MGHRA, YSYEKL. The CDR3 loop spans 15 amino acids. The V gene end was trimmed by 1 base and the J gene end by 2 bases; junction bases not matched to a gene: 3. CDR3 amino acids: CASSQGTGATYEQYV. The CDR3, as DNA: TGCGCCAGCAGCCAAGGGACAGGGGCCACCTACGAGCAGTACGTC.

This clonotype has just a few counts. J is TRBJ1-3 and V is TRBV20-1; D is unresolved. CDR3 length: 10 residues. Germline V gives CDR1 DFQATT, CDR2 SNEGSKA (reference sequence). Trimming pared 5 bases from V and 3 bases from J, leaving 2 bases between. Written as DNA, the CDR3 is TGCAGTGCTCGTGGAAACACCATATATTTT. Encoded protein: CSARGNTIYF.

Within the sample, this clonotype is large. V and J are TRBV7-8 and TRBJ1-4; D is unclear. Germline CDR1 is SGHVS and CDR2 is FQNEAQ. The CDR3 is 15 amino acids. V gave up 2 bases and J gave up 0 bases, with 7 bases separating them. The CDR3 region has the DNA TGTGCCAGCAGCTTATCGCTATCAACTAATGAAAAACTGTTTTTT. It encodes CASSLSLSTNEKLFF.

The rearrangement links TRBV25-1 to TRBJ2-3; TRBD1 matches at 7 bases. The V gene's germline CDR1 is MGHDK and CDR2 SYGVNS. V lost 6 bases and J lost 1; bases outside the gene matches: 4. This CDR3 has 14 amino acids. The CDR3: CASRRGTGTDTQYF. For the CDR3, the DNA is TGTGCCAGCAGGAGGGGGACAGGCACAGATACGCAGTATTTT.

Sample share makes this clonotype medium-sized. The rearrangement links TRBV19 to TRBJ2-7; TRBD2 matches 9 bases. Trimming at V came to 5 bases and at J to 5 bases, leaving 13 bases not matched to a gene. The CDR3 is 16 amino acids. In germline, CDR1 is LNHDA, CDR2 SQIVND (reference sequence). CDR3 sequence reads: CASSPTLAGAVHEQYF. The CDR3 coding sequence is TGTGCCAGTAGTCCTACATTAGCGGGAGCCGTGCACGAGCAGTACTTC.

This clonotype is labeled large. The gene calls are TRBV4-3 and TRBJ1-2, with D uncertain. Trimming removed 0 bases from V and 5 bases from J, with 10 bases in between. Looked up from germline, CDR1 is LGHNA and CDR2 is YSLEER. The CDR3 is made up of 14 amino acids. CDR3 in amino acids: CASSQDTDFYGYTF. In DNA form, the CDR3 reads TGCGCCAGCAGCCAAGATACCGATTTTTATGGCTACACCTTC.

The chain uses TRBV29-1 and TRBJ2-4; D is ambiguous. The CDR3 is 14 residues long. V was shortened by 5 bases and J by 0 bases, with 11 bases between the two germline ends. Germline V gene data show CDR1 as SQVTM and CDR2 as ANQGSEA. The CDR3 here is CSVLVSQAKNIQYF. The CDR3 region has the DNA TGCAGCGTTTTGGTATCCCAAGCCAAAAACATTCAGTACTTC.